The entry that follows covers one TCR beta chain sequence. The record originates from a study of blood T cell repertoires in COVID-19. Overall study context: Italy, Spain and the United States were the sources of the convalescent and acute COVID-19 samples. PBMCs, B-cell-depleted T cells, or T cells provided the cDNA or gDNA that made up the material.

Trimming removed 6 bases at V and 2 bases at J, with 13 bases between. Per the germline V gene, CDR1 is MGHRA and CDR2 is YSYEKL. CDR3 size: 14 residues. Per the original methods: Estimates of nucleated cell counts were drawn from the amplification of reference gene primers. This table comes from immunoSEQ multiplex PCR, and its TCRdb copy is limited to in-frame clones, with some not included. V, J and clone size are those of that table, while D and trimming were read from the DNA. Among around 200,000 clones, roughly nine tenths were seen once, and the ten largest hold roughly 11%. Followed over time, Seattle patients had been enrolled while infection was active.

The TCR was taken from a woman aged 55 to 70 with COVID-19, enrolled during active disease. This chain joins TRBV4-1 and TRBJ1-1; D is possibly TRBD1 (6 bases). The sample taken for sequencing was peripheral blood. The CDR3 DNA reads TGCGCCAGCAGTCTCCAACAGGGAAACACTGAAGCTTTCTTT. It encodes CASSLQQGNTEAFF.